The rows below give T cell receptor beta chains drawn from one sample of a study of blood T cell repertoires in COVID-19. Profiled with immunoSEQ multiplex PCR; TCRdb holds only in-frame clones, not every one. Of about 210,000 clones listed, around 82% are singletons. The specimen sequenced was peripheral blood. These receptors originate from a human donor in a cohort sampled during active COVID-19. The CDR3 runs from the conserved cysteine through the conserved F or W. Each record gives: D gene, clone size, V gene, J gene, CDR3 protein, CDR3 DNA. A D gene is named only where the DNA matches it firmly. Clone size is stated in some rows and not others, as once, few, many or a class when expanded.

>NA|NA|TRBV7-9|TRBJ2-7
CASSSHRGTYEQYF
TGTGCCAGCAGTTCACATAGAGGAACCTACGAGCAGTACTTC
>NA|NA|TRBV3-1/TRBV3-2|TRBJ1-4
CASSQLGQRNEKLFF
TGTGCCAGCAGCCAGCTAGGACAGCGCAATGAAAAACTGTTTTTT
>NA|NA|TRBV6-2/TRBV6-3|TRBJ1-5
CASSYSRGIGNQPQHF
TGTGCCAGCAGTTACTCGCGGGGGATTGGCAATCAGCCCCAGCATTTT
>NA|NA|TRBV9|TRBJ1-5
CASSRDSSNQPQHF
TGTGCCAGCAGCAGAGACAGTAGCAATCAGCCCCAGCATTTT
>NA|NA|TRBV2|TRBJ1-4
CASSDPSYEKLFF
TGTGCCAGCAGTGATCCGAGTTACGAAAAACTGTTTTTT
>TRBD2|NA|TRBV28|TRBJ2-2
CASSLASGRATGELFF
TGTGCCAGCAGTTTGGCCAGCGGGAGGGCCACCGGGGAGCTGTTTTTT
>NA|NA|TRBV2|TRBJ1-3
CASSESRTSGNTIYF
TGTGCCAGCAGTGAGTCGCGGACTTCTGGAAACACCATATATTTT
>NA|once|TRBV28|TRBJ1-1
CASTLGGAENTEAFF
TGTGCCAGCACTCTCGGTGGGGCAGAGAACACTGAAGCTTTCTTT
>NA|NA|TRBV7-7|TRBJ2-5
CASSQRALAGETQYF
TGTGCTAGCAGCCAACGTGCGCTAGCCGGGGAGACCCAGTACTTC
>NA|NA|TRBV28|TRBJ1-1
CASSDLAGGTEAFF
TGTGCCAGCAGTGACCTGGCGGGAGGTACTGAAGCTTTCTTT
>NA|few|TRBV25-1|TRBJ1-1
CASRTTGSDTEAFF
TGTGCCAGCAGGACCACAGGGTCGGACACTGAAGCTTTCTTT
>TRBD2|NA|TRBV20-1|TRBJ2-3
CSASLAGGLVDTQYF
TGCAGTGCTAGTCTAGCGGGGGGGCTAGTAGATACGCAGTATTTT
>TRBD1|NA|TRBV28|TRBJ2-7
CASSLHEGQGGYEQYF
TGTGCCAGCAGTTTACATGAGGGACAGGGAGGTTACGAGCAGTACTTC
>NA|NA|TRBV28|TRBJ1-5
CASSSPGTLNQPQHF
TGTGCCAGCAGTTCTCCCGGGACACTTAATCAGCCCCAGCATTTT
>TRBD2|NA|TRBV7-8|TRBJ2-7
CASSPTGLAGAAASYF
TGTGCCAGCAGCCCGACCGGACTAGCGGGGGCCGCAGCATCGTACTTC
>TRBD2|NA|TRBV4-3|TRBJ2-1
CASSQDVASGNNEQFF
TGCGCCAGCAGCCAAGATGTCGCTAGCGGGAACAATGAGCAGTTCTTC
>NA|NA|TRBV28|TRBJ2-1
CASGPGITEQFF
TGTGCCAGCGGTCCGGGGATCACTGAGCAGTTCTTC
>TRBD1|NA|TRBV27|TRBJ2-7
CASSLHRGPYEQYF
TGTGCCAGCAGTTTGCACAGGGGTCCCTACGAGCAGTACTTC
>TRBD1|NA|TRBV3-1/TRBV3-2|TRBJ1-5
CASSHRSGGQPQHF
TGTGCCAGCAGCCATCGGTCAGGGGGTCAGCCCCAGCATTTT
>TRBD2|NA|TRBV5-4|TRBJ2-3
CASSFGLANTDTQYF
TGTGCCAGCAGCTTTGGACTAGCGAACACAGATACGCAGTATTTT
>TRBD1|NA|TRBV18|TRBJ2-5
CASSPGTEETQYF
TGTGCCAGCTCACCCGGGACAGAAGAGACCCAGTACTTC
>NA|few|TRBV9|TRBJ2-3
CASSDPSGGQDTQYF
TGTGCCAGCAGCGACCCCTCAGGGGGGCAAGATACGCAGTATTTT
>NA|NA|TRBV24-1|TRBJ2-1
CATSDPRGTSSYNEQFF
TGTGCCACCAGTGACCCCCGGGGGACGAGCTCCTACAATGAGCAGTTCTTC
>NA|NA|TRBV7-2|TRBJ2-7
CASSLDRDNYEQYF
TGTGCCAGCAGCTTAGACAGGGACAACTACGAGCAGTACTTC
>TRBD1|NA|TRBV5-1|TRBJ2-1
CASSYDRGLDGEQFF
TGCGCCAGCAGCTACGACAGGGGGCTCGATGGTGAGCAGTTCTTC
>TRBD2|NA|TRBV2|TRBJ2-1
CASALADYNEQFF
TGTGCCAGCGCCCTAGCGGATTACAATGAGCAGTTCTTC
>NA|NA|TRBV28|TRBJ1-5
CASSRNQPQHF
TGTGCCAGCAGCCGGAATCAGCCCCAGCATTTT
>NA|NA|TRBV19|TRBJ1-2
CASSRADLYGYTF
TGTGCCAGTAGTCGAGCGGACTTATATGGCTACACCTTC
>NA|NA|TRBV11-2|TRBJ2-7
CASLGADLSLSYEQYF
TGTGCCAGCTTGGGAGCGGACCTAAGCCTATCCTACGAGCAGTACTTC
>NA|NA|TRBV6-2/TRBV6-3|TRBJ2-5
CASTPDSQETQYF
TGTGCCAGCACCCCGGACAGTCAAGAGACCCAGTACTTC
>NA|NA|TRBV7-9|TRBJ2-3
CASMESSSTDTQYF
TGTGCCAGCATGGAGAGTTCTAGCACAGATACGCAGTATTTT
>NA|NA|TRBV20-1|TRBJ2-5
CSASDPQRGWQETQYF
TGCAGTGCTAGTGACCCTCAAAGGGGGTGGCAAGAGACCCAGTACTTC
>TRBD1|NA|TRBV18|TRBJ1-3
CASSPAQGAIGNTIYF
TGTGCCAGCTCACCTGCACAGGGGGCGATTGGAAACACCATATATTTT
>NA|few|TRBV12-5|TRBJ1-1
CASARGPPGDTEAFF
TGTGCTAGTGCCAGAGGACCCCCCGGGGACACTGAAGCTTTCTTT
>TRBD1|NA|TRBV5-1|TRBJ2-7
CASSLVGTGNEQYF
TGCGCCAGCAGCTTGGTGGGGACAGGGAACGAGCAGTACTTC
>NA|NA|TRBV19|TRBJ2-7
CASSPNPGKNYEQYF
TGTGCCAGTAGTCCCAACCCAGGGAAGAATTACGAGCAGTACTTC
>TRBD1|NA|TRBV6-1|TRBJ1-1
CASSESHDRVTEAFF
TGTGCCAGCAGTGAATCCCATGACAGGGTAACTGAAGCTTTCTTT
>TRBD1|NA|TRBV29-1|TRBJ1-1
CSVHQQGASTEAFF
TGCAGCGTCCACCAACAGGGGGCAAGCACTGAAGCTTTCTTT
>NA|NA|TRBV28|TRBJ2-1
CASTNYNEQFF
TGTGCCAGCACCAACTACAATGAGCAGTTCTTC
>TRBD1|NA|TRBV5-1|TRBJ1-1
CASVQGDQNTEAFF
TGCGCCAGCGTGCAGGGGGATCAGAACACTGAAGCTTTCTTT
>TRBD1|NA|TRBV19|TRBJ1-4
CASSLTGVTNEKLFF
TGTGCCAGTAGCCTTACAGGGGTAACTAATGAAAAACTGTTTTTT
>NA|once|TRBV21-1|TRBJ2-7
CASSKCGTGKTGWYF
TGTGCCAGCAGCAAATGCGGGACAGGGAAAACAGGGTGGTACTTC
>TRBD1|NA|TRBV6-1|TRBJ1-2
CASSEGGTGTF
TGTGCCAGCAGTGAAGGGGGGACAGGCACCTTC
>NA|NA|TRBV15|TRBJ1-5
CATGGGIALNQPQHF
TGTGCCACCGGCGGGGGAATAGCTCTGAATCAGCCCCAGCATTTT
>NA|NA|TRBV3-1/TRBV3-2|TRBJ2-3
CASSQDSTPHTQYF
TGTGCCAGCAGCCAAGATAGTACCCCCCATACGCAGTATTTT
>TRBD2|NA|TRBV7-2|TRBJ2-3
CASSVTSGAEDTQYF
TGTGCCAGCAGCGTGACTAGCGGGGCGGAAGATACGCAGTATTTT
>NA|NA|TRBV19|TRBJ1-3
CASSTRTISGNTIYF
TGTGCCAGTAGTACCCGGACTATCTCTGGAAACACCATATATTTT
>NA|NA|TRBV5-1|TRBJ2-7
CASSLSADYEQYF
TGCGCCAGCAGCCTCTCTGCGGACTACGAGCAGTACTTC
>NA|NA|TRBV28|TRBJ1-6
CASNPRSFSPLHF
TGTGCCAGCAACCCTAGAAGTTTTTCACCCCTCCACTTT
>TRBD1|NA|TRBV27|TRBJ1-5
CASSPLGGGLNNQPQHF
TGTGCCAGCAGTCCCCTAGGGGGCGGGTTGAACAATCAGCCCCAGCATTTT